These 31 T cell receptor beta chains were all obtained from the same sample, sequenced in a study of control samples from healthy donors and cancer patients. Method: immunoSEQ multiplex PCR; TCRdb's copy keeps in-frame clones and lacks some. In the table there are 100,000 to 150,000 clones, 85% to 95% of which are singletons. What was sequenced was PBMCs. All receptors derive from a man older than 75 with head and neck cancer.

This chain joins TRBV24-1 and TRBJ2-5; no firm D call. V shed 9 bases and J shed 2 bases, with 12 bases lying between them. Germline CDR1 is KGHDR and CDR2 is SFDVKD. The CDR3 spans 13 residues. The CDR3 DNA is TGTGCCACCCAAGAAGGGTATCAAGAGACCCAGTACTTC. This codes for CATQEGYQETQYF.

This clone came up once. The DNA for the CDR3 is TGTGCCAGCAGCATCACAGGGGGCGCAGAAAACACCATATATTTT. This sequence encodes CASSITGGAENTIYF. The V gene is TRBV7-2, the J gene TRBJ1-3; 9 bases are shared with TRBD1. This CDR3 contains 15 residues. CDR1 is SGHTA and CDR2 is FQGNSA in the germline V gene. The ends lost 5 bases at V and 6 bases at J; junction bases unmatched: 8.

J is TRBJ2-2 and V is TRBV4-1, with D unresolved. CDR3 size: 19 residues. Trimming took 3 bases from V and 1 from J, leaving 21 bases between them. CDR1 is MGHRA, CDR2 YSYEKL, per germline. The CDR3: CASSHNQGNPRMNTGELFF. The CDR3 nucleotides read TGCGCCAGCAGCCACAACCAAGGGAATCCACGGATGAACACCGGGGAGCTGTTTTTT.

This clone was seen once. The same CDR3 also results from other DNA sequences found in this sample. The rearrangement links TRBV6-5 to TRBJ2-5, with D possibly being TRBD2 (6 bases). V lost 5 bases and J lost 4, with 8 bases in between. The CDR3 has 12 amino acids. Germline V gives CDR1 MNHEY, CDR2 SVGAGI. The CDR3 region has the DNA TGTGCCAGCAGTCCGACTAGAGAGACCCAGTACTTC. It yields the protein CASSPTRETQYF.

The chain carries TRBV5-4 and TRBJ2-1; 7 bases are shared with TRBD1. CDR1 is SGHNT and CDR2 is YYREEE in the germline V gene (reference sequence). Trimming took 4 bases from V and 7 from J; bases not matched to a gene: 8. This CDR3 spans 14 amino acids. Written as DNA, the CDR3 is TGTGCCAGCAGCGACCGGACAGGTGGGAATGAGCAGTTCTTC. Translated: CASSDRTGGNEQFF.

V and J are TRBV6-6 and TRBJ1-6, with TRBD1 identical over 7 bases. The junction had 6 bases not matched to a gene; V was cut back by 4 bases and J by 6 bases. The germline gives CDR1 MNHNY, CDR2 SVGAGI (reference sequence). There are 15 residues in the CDR3. The CDR3, as DNA: TGTGCCAGCAGTTCCACCGACAGGGTTAATTCACCCCTCCACTTT. It yields the protein CASSSTDRVNSPLHF.

V is TRBV19 and J is TRBJ1-2; no clear D. Germline V lookup: CDR1 LNHDA, CDR2 SQIVND (reference sequence). This CDR3 is built from 14 residues. Trimming took 1 base from V and 7 from J, leaving 13 bases between them. CDR3: CASSIGAGMGGYTF. The DNA for the CDR3 is TGTGCCAGTAGTATAGGGGCAGGAATGGGTGGCTACACCTTC.

V is TRBV19 and J is TRBJ2-2; 7 nucleotides match TRBD2. The CDR3 runs 13 residues. The germline V gene has CDR1 LNHDA and CDR2 SQIVND (reference sequence). The junction had 2 bases not matched to a gene; V was cut back by 5 bases and J by 5 bases. CDR3 sequence: CASSVGGTGELFF. The CDR3 coding sequence is TGTGCCAGTAGTGTGGGGGGGACCGGGGAGCTGTTTTTT.

The chain links TRBV5-1 to TRBJ2-2; D is uncertain. CDR3 size: 15 residues. V lost 2 bases and J 7 bases, leaving 15 bases between the germline ends. The germline gives CDR1 SGHRS, CDR2 YFSETQ. CDR3 sequence: CASSFSSTGGGELFF. CDR3 DNA sequence: TGCGCCAGCAGCTTCTCTTCAACCGGCGGCGGGGAGCTGTTTTTT.

This clone was counted once. The V gene is TRBV6-5, the J gene TRBJ1-6; no definite D call. The V gene's germline CDR1 is MNHEY and CDR2 SVGAGI. The length of the CDR3 is 15 residues. V was cut by 5 bases and J by 6 bases, with 14 bases left in between. The CDR3: CASSRSGQTNSPLHF. CDR3 DNA: TGTGCCAGCAGTCGCAGCGGGCAGACTAATTCACCCCTCCACTTT.

The rearrangement joins TRBV12-3 or TRBV12-4 to TRBJ2-4; either TRBD1 or TRBD2 may fit D (6 bases each). V was shortened by 6 bases and J by 10 bases, with 16 bases between the two germline ends. The CDR3 sequence is 13 residues long. CDR3 protein: CASRKEGVGIQYF. The CDR3 DNA sequence: TGTGCCAGCAGGAAGGAGGGGGTAGGAATTCAGTACTTC.

J is TRBJ1-2 and V is TRBV5-1, with a tentative D call TRBD1 (5 bases). The V end lost 3 bases, the J end lost 3 bases, and 6 bases lay between the germline ends. CDR3 size: 12 residues. Germline V gene lookup returns CDR1 SGHRS and CDR2 YFSETQ. The CDR3 spells CASSSGDYGYTF. CDR3 nucleotide sequence: TGCGCCAGCAGCTCGGGGGACTATGGCTACACCTTC.

V usage is TRBV12-3 or TRBV12-4 and J usage is TRBJ1-2; weak D call: TRBD1 (6 bases). The CDR3 contains 12 residues. V lost 3 bases, J lost 7 bases, and 9 bases lay in between. The CDR3 region is CASSFGTLGYTF. For the CDR3, the DNA is TGTGCCAGCAGTTTTGGGACACTTGGCTACACCTTC.

In this sample, this clone turned up once. The rearrangement joins TRBV10-1 to TRBJ2-7; 7 bases match TRBD1. CDR1 is WNHNN and CDR2 is SYGVQD in the germline V gene (reference sequence). The CDR3 is 14 residues long. With V trimmed by 4 bases and J by 4 bases, 7 bases remained unmatched. The CDR3: CASSAQPQGYEQYF. CDR3 DNA: TGCGCCAGCAGTGCCCAACCACAGGGGTACGAGCAGTACTTC.

V usage is TRBV3-1 (or the pseudogene TRBV3-2) and J usage is TRBJ1-1; 8 nucleotides match TRBD1. The V and J ends lost 5 bases and 4 bases, in that order; junction bases with no gene match: 6. The CDR3 is 14 residues long. Germline lookup yields CDR1 LGHDT and CDR2 YNNKEL (reference sequence). In nucleotides, the CDR3 is TGTGCCAGCAGCTCCAGGGGGCAAGGCACTGAAGCTTTCTTT. Residues: CASSSRGQGTEAFF.

The genes are TRBV6-5 and TRBJ2-3; D is possibly TRBD2 (6 bases). Germline CDR1 is MNHEY and CDR2 is SVGAGI. The CDR3 loop spans 14 amino acids. CDR3: CSSSRGAATDTQYF. The CDR3 nucleotides are TGTTCCTCCTCCCGCGGGGCGGCCACAGATACGCAGTATTTT.

This chain connects TRBV10-3 to TRBJ1-3; D call uncertain. Germline V lookup: CDR1 ENHRY, CDR2 SYGVKD. V was shortened by 6 bases and J by 0 bases, with 6 bases between the two germline ends. There are 13 residues in the CDR3. This CDR3 is CAIRTFSGNTIYF. CDR3 coding DNA: TGTGCCATCAGGACTTTCTCTGGAAACACCATATATTTT.

The chain combines TRBV27 with TRBJ1-1, with D possibly being TRBD1 (5 bases). The CDR3 is made up of 15 amino acids. In germline, CDR1 is MNHEY, CDR2 SMNVEV (reference sequence). V was shortened by 5 bases and J by 1 base, with 14 bases between the two germline ends. In nucleotides, the CDR3 is TGTGCCAGCAGTGTCAGCAGGGTTTCGAACACTGAAGCTTTCTTT. This encodes CASSVSRVSNTEAFF.

The rearrangement joins TRBV25-1 to TRBJ2-7, with TRBD1 matching 7 bases. With V trimmed by 5 bases and J by 5 bases, 21 bases remained unmatched. The CDR3 runs 18 residues. Germline-derived CDR1 and CDR2 are MGHDK and SYGVNS. The CDR3 DNA reads TGTGCCAGCAGTCAACACGACGGGACAGCCGGGATCATAGACGAGCAGTACTTC. Protein product: CASSQHDGTAGIIDEQYF.

The chain has TRBV29-1 and TRBJ2-5; TRBD1 matches 9 bases. The germline V gene has CDR1 SQVTM and CDR2 ANQGSEA. V lost 6 bases and J lost 5; bases outside the gene matches: 7. The CDR3 loop spans 13 amino acids. The CDR3 DNA sequence: TGCAGCGTCCCGGGGACAGGGTTGGAGACCCAGTACTTC. It yields the protein CSVPGTGLETQYF.

V usage is TRBV10-2 and J usage is TRBJ2-7; 8 positions agree with TRBD2. Germline V gene sequence: CDR1 WSHSY, CDR2 SAAADI. The CDR3 loop spans 12 amino acids. Losses at the gene ends were 4 bases for V and 4 bases for J; bases not matched to a gene: 0. The CDR3 is CASSAGGYEQYF. The DNA of the CDR3 is TGCGCCAGCAGTGCGGGGGGGTACGAGCAGTACTTC.

The chain carries TRBV18 and TRBJ2-3, with D tentatively TRBD1 (6 bases). The CDR3 covers 14 residues. The V end lost 5 bases, the J end lost 1 base, and 10 bases lay between the germline ends. Germline values: CDR1 KGHSH, CDR2 LQKENI. The DNA for the CDR3 is TGTGCCAGCTCAGTCAACAGGGGCACAGATACGCAGTATTTT. This gives the protein CASSVNRGTDTQYF. The variable domain in full, completed from reference TRBV18 and TRBJ2-3, reads NAGVMQNPRHLVRRRGQEARLRCSPMKGHSHVYWYRQLPEEGLKFMVYLQKENIIDESGMPKERFSAEFPKEGPSILRIQQVVRGDSAAYFCASSVNRGTDTQYFGPGTRLTVL.

This chain uses TRBV4-1 with TRBJ2-2; 9 bases map to TRBD1. Trimming removed 4 bases from V and 10 bases from J; junction bases left unmatched: 4. The CDR3 loop spans 13 amino acids. Germline lookup yields CDR1 MGHRA and CDR2 YSYEKL. The CDR3 DNA follows: TGCGCCAGCAGCCGAACAGGGGGCGAGGAGCTGTTTTTT. Amino acids: CASSRTGGEELFF.

This chain's CDR3 is CAWRREGASSYNSPLHF. The CDR3 DNA reads as TGTGCCTGGAGACGGGAGGGGGCGAGCTCCTATAATTCACCCCTCCACTTT. The chain uses TRBV30 and TRBJ1-6, with 7 bases that match TRBD1. The CDR3 runs 17 residues. The V gene's germline CDR1 is GTSNPN and CDR2 SVGIG (reference sequence). V lost 3 bases, J lost 0 bases, and 8 bases stayed unmatched. Full variable domain (missing parts from reference TRBV30 and TRBJ1-6): SQTIHQWPATLVQPVGSPLSLECTVEGTSNPNLYWYRQAAGRGLQLLFYSVGIGQISSEVPQNLSASRPQDRQFILSSKKLLLSDSGFYLCAWRREGASSYNSPLHFGNGTRLTVT.

The chain uses TRBV19 and TRBJ2-2; D is unclear. Germline assignment: CDR1 LNHDA and CDR2 SQIVND (reference sequence). With 3 bases removed from V and 0 bases from J, the gap between germline ends came to 8 bases. This CDR3 region has 15 residues. CDR3 protein: CASSMLQPNTGELFF. In DNA form, the CDR3 reads TGTGCCAGTAGTATGCTCCAGCCGAACACCGGGGAGCTGTTTTTT. The full variable domain, rest sourced from reference TRBV19 and TRBJ2-2, is DGGITQSPKYLFRKEGQNVTLSCEQNLNHDAMYWYRQDPGQGLRLIYYSQIVNDFQKGDIAEGYSVSREKKESFPLTVTSAQKNPTAFYLCASSMLQPNTGELFFGEGSRLTVL.

J is TRBJ1-5 and V is TRBV6-1; D remains ambiguous. Trimming removed 0 bases from V and 4 bases from J, with 13 bases in between. Looked up from germline, CDR1 is MNHNS and CDR2 is SASEGT. This CDR3 region has 16 residues. CDR3 bases: TGTGCCAGCAGTGAAGCTCTCCGGGGAAAGAATCAGCCCCAGCATTTT. The encoded protein is CASSEALRGKNQPQHF.

CDR3 protein: CASAPARMYEQYF. In nucleotides, the CDR3 is TGTGCCAGCGCGCCCGCGAGAATGTACGAGCAGTACTTC. The chain joins TRBV2 to TRBJ2-7; D ambiguous. The CDR3 runs to 13 residues. The ends were cut back, 8 bases at V and 4 bases at J, with 15 bases in the middle. Germline CDR1 and CDR2: SNHLY and FYNNEI.

The chain recombines TRBV14 with TRBJ2-1; tentative D call: TRBD1 (6 bases). Germline V CDR1 and CDR2: SGHDN, FVKESK. The length of the CDR3 is 13 residues. Deletions cut 4 bases from V and 7 bases from J, with 11 bases between. The CDR3 reads CASSLTRGNEQFF. The CDR3, as DNA: TGTGCCAGCAGCCTCACTAGGGGGAATGAGCAGTTCTTC.

This clone was seen just once. The chain couples TRBV19 to TRBJ1-5; D is perhaps TRBD1 (5 bases). The CDR3 is 16 residues long. Germline-derived CDR1 and CDR2 are LNHDA and SQIVND (reference sequence). The germline V and J ends were trimmed by 2 bases and 2 bases, with 13 bases remaining between them. Here the CDR3 reads CASSIRGAEGNQPQHF. Written as DNA, the CDR3 is TGTGCCAGTAGTATAAGAGGGGCGGAAGGCAATCAGCCCCAGCATTTT.

The CDR3 region is CASSEIGSQGSYNEQFF. DNA of the CDR3: TGTGCCAGCAGTGAGATAGGGTCCCAGGGCTCCTACAATGAGCAGTTCTTC. V is TRBV27 and J is TRBJ2-1; a possible D gene is TRBD1 (5 bases). Germline values: CDR1 MNHEY, CDR2 SMNVEV (reference sequence). The germline V and J ends were trimmed by 5 bases and 0 bases, with 17 bases remaining between them. The CDR3 is made up of 17 amino acids.

The chain recombines TRBV6-2 or TRBV6-3 with TRBJ2-2; maybe TRBD2 (5 bases). Germline CDR1 reads MNHEY; CDR2 reads SVGEGT. The CDR3 has 14 amino acids. Trimming shortened V by 4 bases and J by 2 bases, and 8 bases separated the two germline ends. In DNA form, the CDR3 reads TGTGCCAGCAGTTGGAGCGGAAACACCGGGGAGCTGTTTTTT. Translation: CASSWSGNTGELFF.